This T cell receptor (beta chain) was sequenced for a study of blood T cell repertoires in COVID-19 (dated by TCRdb to the early 2020s). Context from the whole study: Collaborator samples came from the United States, Italy and Spain and covered acute and convalescent phases of COVID-19. The prospective study material was composed of cDNA or gDNA derived from T cells, B-cell-depleted T cells, or PBMCs. Subjects who had been exposed to COVID-19, were actively infected with it, or had recovered from it provided the deeply sampled blood TCRbeta repertoires that made up the dataset. The repertoires were released in a freely available public database intended as a resource for research on the immune response to SARS-CoV-2. Samples were obtained from the ongoing ImmuneRACE study (first 160 participants) and from 1,200 or so subjects provided by 6 global collaborators. A de-identified subject ID, COVID-19 status, age in years and sex were almost always included in the sample metadata. Where available, HLA class I and class II types were taken from metadata supplied by the sample provider and were not determined by assay-based typing. Overall study outcomes, separate from this receptor: The amount of clinical and demographic metadata varied by source and participant and was provided uncurated.

TCRbeta CDR3 regions were amplified from genomic DNA using the immunoSEQ Assay, a bias-controlled multiplex PCR. Turning to the authors' computational methods: Within the assay, amplification of reference gene primers was used to estimate how many nucleated cells each sample contained. To quantify the absolute abundance of each unique TCRbeta CDR3 rearrangement, sequence reads were collapsed and filtered. For each sample, productive Simpson clonality was calculated as the square root of Simpson's diversity index across productive rearrangements. The source is immuneACCESS, and TCRdb retained only in-frame sequences with V and J called. Part of the clones is not carried over; for the studies checked, unresolved V genes explain less than half of this, and the remainder is unexplained. D and trimming were read from the DNA, whereas the V and J calls and clone size are those reported in that table. For this sample the table gives about 85,000 clones, of which nearly 90% were detected only once. Together, the top ten hold roughly 4% of the sample.

Comments on this clone: Its antigen target is currently unknown. The sample holds no much larger clone one base away, and base qualities are not on file.

From a lookup of the germline V gene, CDR1 and CDR2 are MDHEN and SYDVKM. V lost 5 bases and J lost 5 bases; the stretch between them is 13 bases long. From its cysteine to its phenylalanine, the CDR3 spans 14 amino acids. The read is trimmed to its CDR3 DNA, 42 bases read in frame from base 1. The collaborating institutions used their own protocols to collect whole blood in K2EDTA tubes. For TCRbeta analysis, collaborators shipped samples in one of three forms: frozen whole blood, isolated PBMCs, or DNA extracted from either of those sample types. The sequence was obtained from a woman of 80 years or more with active or convalescent COVID-19. The rearrangement combines TRBV28 with TRBJ1-5; 6 matching bases give a weak D call of TRBD1. The sequencing input was peripheral blood. Here is the DNA: TGTGCCAGCAGTATACAGGGTGGGGATCAGCCCCAGCATTTT. This gives the protein CASSIQGGDQPQHF.